What follows are 18 T cell receptor beta chains derived from one specimen sequenced in a study of blood T cell dynamics during melanoma immunotherapy. Time point given: week 3, after first cycle of checkpoint inhibitor. Produced via immunoSEQ multiplex PCR; TCRdb's table is partial and in-frame only. The sample has about 15,000 clones, around 90% seen once. This sample comprised blood, obtained from a patient treated with checkpoint blockade. The receptors were sampled from a human donor with melanoma.

This clone was detected a few times. The chain is built from TRBV28 and TRBJ1-5, with no clear D. V was cut by 2 bases and J by 3 bases, with 11 bases left in between. Germline V gives CDR1 MDHEN, CDR2 SYDVKM. The CDR3 contains 15 residues. This chain's CDR3 is CASSLGRSLNQPQHF. The DNA of the CDR3 is TGTGCCAGCAGTTTAGGCCGCAGCCTCAATCAGCCCCAGCATTTT.

The gene calls are TRBV5-6 and TRBJ2-3; D remains ambiguous. Germline V CDR1 and CDR2: SGHDT, YYEEEE. The CDR3 contains 16 residues. V was clipped by 2 bases and J by 6 bases, with 19 bases between them. The CDR3, as DNA: TGTGCCAGCAGCTTTAGATTGGGTTTCGGATCTGATACGCAGTATTTT. It codes for CASSFRLGFGSDTQYF.

The J gene is TRBJ2-3, the V gene TRBV6-1; 12 bases map to TRBD2. Germline V lookup: CDR1 MNHNS, CDR2 SASEGT. V was pared by 2 bases and J by 5 bases, with 17 bases of the junction left unmatched. The CDR3 is 20 residues long. The CDR3: CASSEILPGLAGGAGDTQYF. The CDR3, as DNA: TGTGCCAGCAGTGAAATACTTCCGGGACTAGCGGGTGGTGCCGGAGATACGCAGTATTTT.

The chain joins TRBV6-5 to TRBJ2-5, with D tentatively TRBD2 (6 bases). The ends were cut back, 6 bases at V and 3 bases at J, with 17 bases in the middle. This CDR3 contains 15 residues. Looked up from germline, CDR1 is MNHEY and CDR2 is SVGAGI. The CDR3 region is CASSPAGTSEETQYF. DNA for the CDR3: TGTGCCAGCAGCCCGGCCGGGACTTCGGAAGAGACCCAGTACTTC.

The gene calls are TRBV7-9 and TRBJ2-7; possible D gene TRBD1, 5 bases. This CDR3 comprises 14 residues. CDR1 and CDR2 from the germline V gene are SEHNR and FQNEAQ (reference sequence). V was trimmed by 7 bases and J by 6 bases, leaving 19 bases between them. CDR3 coding DNA: TGTGCCAGCACCCACGGGCAGGGTTCAGTCGAGCAGTACTTC. Translated: CASTHGQGSVEQYF.

The J gene is TRBJ2-7, the V gene TRBV7-2, with D possibly TRBD1 on 6 matching bases. Germline CDR1 is SGHTA and CDR2 is FQGNSA. This CDR3 is built from 14 residues. The V end lost 4 bases, the J end lost 6 bases, and 16 bases lay between the germline ends. CDR3 residues: CASSSNGQRGEQYF. CDR3 nucleotide sequence: TGTGCCAGCAGCTCTAATGGACAGAGGGGCGAGCAGTACTTC.

The J gene is TRBJ1-6, the V gene TRBV19; 7 positions agree with TRBD1. Germline V gives CDR1 LNHDA, CDR2 SQIVND (reference sequence). The length of the CDR3 is 15 residues. J gave up 0 bases and V 6 bases, and 2 bases lay outside the gene matches. In DNA, the CDR3 is TGTGCCAGTAGGGGGGACAGCTCCTATAATTCACCCCTCCACTTT. Protein sequence: CASRGDSSYNSPLHF.

The chain couples TRBV6-1 to TRBJ1-1, with 11 nucleotides matching TRBD1. Trimming cost V 2 bases and J 2 bases; bases outside gene matches: 7. The CDR3 consists of 17 residues. Germline CDR1 and CDR2: MNHNS and SASEGT. The CDR3 nucleotides read TGTGCCAGCAGTGAACGGACAGGGGGCCGTCATAACACTGAAGCTTTCTTT. This gives the protein CASSERTGGRHNTEAFF.

CDR3: CASSSTFLNEQFF. Here the CDR3 DNA reads TGTGCCAGCAGCTCCACATTCTTGAATGAGCAGTTCTTC. The chain joins TRBV7-3 to TRBJ2-1; no firm D call. Trimming removed 4 bases from V and 7 bases from J, with 11 bases in between. Germline V lookup: CDR1 SGHTA, CDR2 FQGTGA. The CDR3 runs to 13 residues.

The rearrangement joins TRBV29-1 to TRBJ2-1, with D uncertain. This CDR3 is 12 amino acids long. With 3 bases removed from V and 8 bases from J, the gap between germline ends came to 11 bases. The V gene's germline CDR1 is SQVTM and CDR2 ANQGSEA. CDR3 nucleotide sequence: TGCAGCGTTGACCTCCCAGGCCATGAGCAGTTCTTC. Protein: CSVDLPGHEQFF.

The chain carries TRBV5-1 and TRBJ1-1, with D perhaps matching TRBD1 (5 bases). Trimming left V 0 bases short and J 1 base short, with 10 bases between. Germline V gene sequence: CDR1 SGHRS, CDR2 YFSETQ. The CDR3 is made up of 15 amino acids. CDR3 sequence: CASSLGGLTNTEAFF. CDR3 nucleotides: TGCGCCAGCAGCTTGGGGGGGTTGACGAACACTGAAGCTTTCTTT.

Here the CDR3 reads CASSSSGTSGRYNEQFF. CDR3 DNA: TGTGCCAGCAGTTCCTCTGGGACTAGCGGGAGGTACAATGAGCAGTTCTTC. The V gene is TRBV28, the J gene TRBJ2-1; 15 nucleotides match TRBD2. After removal of 4 bases from V and 4 bases from J, the junction contained 5 bases not matched to a gene. This CDR3 has 17 residues. The V gene's germline CDR1 is MDHEN and CDR2 SYDVKM.

This sequence joins TRBV5-4 and TRBJ2-5, with D possibly being TRBD1 or TRBD2 (5 bases each). CDR1 is SGHNT, CDR2 YYREEE, per germline (reference sequence). Trimming cost V 3 bases and J 5 bases, with 11 bases left between them. CDR3 length: 13 residues. DNA for the CDR3: TGTGCCAGCAGCTCACCCTGGGGGGAGACCCAGTACTTC. Protein: CASSSPWGETQYF.

The chain recombines TRBV27 with TRBJ2-7; 8 positions match TRBD1. CDR3 length: 15 amino acids. V lost 7 bases, J lost 1 base, and 9 bases stayed unmatched. Germline CDR1 and CDR2: MNHEY and SMNVEV (reference sequence). The CDR3 DNA follows: TGTGCCAGCACGCCACAGGGGGGCAGGTCCTACGAGCAGTACTTC. It encodes CASTPQGGRSYEQYF.

The J gene is TRBJ2-1, the V gene TRBV19; D is ambiguous. Germline CDR1 is LNHDA and CDR2 is SQIVND (reference sequence). V gave up 4 bases and J gave up 5 bases, with 6 bases separating them. The CDR3 covers 12 residues. The CDR3 loop reads CASSSGNNEQFF. CDR3 bases: TGTGCCAGTAGTAGCGGTAACAATGAGCAGTTCTTC.

Only one count was recorded for this clone. The chain is built from TRBV25-1 and TRBJ2-6; unclear D gene. V was clipped by 4 bases and J by 2 bases, with 15 bases between them. From germline, CDR1 is MGHDK and CDR2 SYGVNS. This CDR3 contains 17 residues. The CDR3 DNA sequence: TGTGCCAGCAGTGTCAGGATTTTATCGACTGGGGCCAACGTCCTGACTTTC. As protein: CASSVRILSTGANVLTF.

The chain couples TRBV2 to TRBJ1-1; D uncertain. CDR1 SNHLY and CDR2 FYNNEI come from the germline V gene. CDR3 length: 11 amino acids. Trimming took 8 bases from V and 1 from J, leaving 5 bases between them. CDR3 protein: CASVGNTEAFF. CDR3 in DNA: TGTGCCAGCGTTGGGAACACTGAAGCTTTCTTT.

This sequence joins TRBV7-3 and TRBJ1-3; 10 bases line up with TRBD1. The CDR3 has 15 amino acids. The V segment lost 6 bases and the J segment 4 bases; nucleotides outside the gene matches: 6. Germline lookup yields CDR1 SGHTA and CDR2 FQGTGA. As DNA, the CDR3 is TGTGCCAGCAGTCTGGGACAGGGGAAGGGAAACACCATATATTTT. Encoded protein: CASSLGQGKGNTIYF.